This T cell receptor beta chain derives from a study of blood T cell repertoires in COVID-19. At the level of the study: COVID-19 samples collected from the United States, Italy and Spain covered acute and convalescent phases.

The V gene end was trimmed by 5 bases and the J gene end by 5 bases; junction bases not matched to a gene: 4. This CDR3 spans 15 amino acids. The V gene's germline CDR1 is MNHEY and CDR2 SVGEGT. This table comes from immunoSEQ multiplex PCR, and its TCRdb copy is limited to in-frame clones, with some not included. The sample consists of about 240,000 clones, about 86% of them appearing once. Sequences were obtained from peripheral blood. The receptor was derived from a man aged 55 to 70 with acute or convalescent COVID-19. V gene TRBV6-2 or TRBV6-3 combines with J gene TRBJ2-5; 14 bases line up with TRBD2. CDR3 region: CASSQGLAGVETQYF. DNA of the CDR3: TGTGCCAGCAGTCAGGGACTAGCGGGAGTCGAGACCCAGTACTTC.